The 17 T cell receptor beta chains given below trace back to one sample, sequenced in a study of blood T cell repertoires in COVID-19. Sequencing was performed with immunoSEQ multiplex PCR; in TCRdb, only in-frame clones are kept and a portion is missing. This repertoire shows around 54,000 clones, roughly 90% found once; its top ten account for over 2%. Sequencing was performed on peripheral blood. These receptor sequences come from a human donor in a cohort sampled during active COVID-19.

This rearrangement joins TRBV29-1 to TRBJ1-1, with 8 bases matching TRBD1. Germline V lookup: CDR1 SQVTM, CDR2 ANQGSEA. Germline trimming cut 7 bases from V and 6 bases from J; bases unmatched to any gene: 7. CDR3 length equals 12 residues. CDR3 nucleotides: TGCAGCGCAGAGGACAGGGTATCTGAAGCTTTCTTT. Translated: CSAEDRVSEAFF. The full variable domain, with the rest looked up from reference TRBV29-1 and TRBJ1-1, is SAVISQKPSRDICQRGTSLTIQCQVDSQVTMMFWYRQQPGQSLTLIATANQGSEATYESGFVIDKFPISRPNLTFSTLTVSNMSPEDSSIYLCSAEDRVSEAFFGQGTRLTVV.

The J gene is TRBJ2-2, the V gene TRBV3-1 (or the pseudogene TRBV3-2); TRBD2 aligns across 13 bases. J lost 4 bases, V lost 0 bases, and 11 bases had no gene match. The CDR3 extends over 20 amino acids. The germline V gene encodes CDR1 LGHDT and CDR2 YNNKEL (reference sequence). CDR3 in amino acids: CASSQDLRLAGGSGTGELFF. In nucleotides, the CDR3 is TGTGCCAGCAGCCAAGATCTGAGACTAGCGGGAGGCTCGGGCACCGGGGAGCTGTTTTTT.

The genes are TRBV18 and TRBJ1-3; D remains unclear. CDR3 size: 14 residues. The V end was cut by 6 bases, the J end by 2 bases, with 11 bases between. Germline V gene lookup returns CDR1 KGHSH and CDR2 LQKENI. The CDR3 loop reads CASSEGYTGNTIYF. DNA of the CDR3: TGTGCCAGCTCCGAGGGTTACACTGGAAACACCATATATTTT.

The J gene is TRBJ1-6, the V gene TRBV5-6, with TRBD1 identical over 8 bases. The CDR3 is 16 residues long. CDR1 is SGHDT, CDR2 YYEEEE, per germline. V shed 1 base and J 6 bases; nucleotides not matched to a gene: 6. As DNA, the CDR3 is TGTGCCAGCAGCTTGTCAGGGGGCCATCCTAATTCACCCCTCCACTTT. It yields the protein CASSLSGGHPNSPLHF. Variable domain in full (rest from reference TRBV5-6 and TRBJ1-6): DAGVTQSPTHLIKTRGQQVTLRCSPKSGHDTVSWYQQALGQGPQFIFQYYEEEERQRGNFPDRFSGHQFPNYSSELNVNALLLGDSALYLCASSLSGGHPNSPLHFGNGTRLTVT.

This chain joins TRBV7-9 and TRBJ2-5; TRBD2 is a possible D gene (5 bases). The V gene's germline CDR1 is SEHNR and CDR2 FQNEAQ (reference sequence). The CDR3 runs 15 residues. The germline V and J ends were trimmed by 4 bases and 5 bases, with 17 bases remaining between them. The CDR3 DNA reads TGTGCCAGCAGCTATCCCGGGGAGCCTGGGGAGACCCAGTACTTC. It specifies CASSYPGEPGETQYF.

The rearrangement links TRBV5-5 to TRBJ1-2, with TRBD1 matching over 9 bases. The CDR3 has 13 amino acids. Germline V gives CDR1 SGHKS, CDR2 YYEKEE (reference sequence). Trimming took 0 bases from V and 8 from J; bases not matched to a gene: 2. The CDR3 DNA is TGTGCCAGCAGCTTGGGGACAGGGGAAGGCTACACCTTC. This codes for CASSLGTGEGYTF. Full variable domain (rest looked up from reference TRBV5-5 and TRBJ1-2): DAGVTQSPTHLIKTRGQQVTLRCSPISGHKSVSWYQQVLGQGPQFIFQYYEKEERGRGNFPDRFSARQFPNYSSELNVNALLLGDSALYLCASSLGTGEGYTFGSGTRLTVV.

This chain links TRBV7-3 with TRBJ2-3; 9 bases are a match to TRBD2. V shed 0 bases and J 2 bases; nucleotides not matched to a gene: 6. Germline V gives CDR1 SGHTA, CDR2 FQGTGA. This CDR3 region has 17 residues. CDR3 loop: CASSLTRASGDTDTQYF. CDR3 nucleotide sequence: TGTGCCAGCAGCTTAACGCGGGCTAGCGGGGACACAGATACGCAGTATTTT.

The rearrangement joins TRBV6-6 to TRBJ2-1; no clear D gene. Trimming stripped 0 bases from V and 6 bases from J, with 3 bases between. CDR1 and CDR2 from the germline V gene are MNHNY and SVGAGI (reference sequence). The CDR3 is made up of 12 amino acids. CDR3 loop: CASSYSSNEQFF. CDR3 coding DNA: TGTGCCAGCAGTTACTCGAGCAATGAGCAGTTCTTC.

The chain combines TRBV9 with TRBJ2-1; TRBD2 agrees at 7 bases. The CDR3 totals 16 residues. Germline loops: CDR1 SGDLS, CDR2 YYNGEE. After removal of 4 bases from V and 4 bases from J, the junction contained 11 bases not matched to a gene. The DNA for the CDR3 is TGTGCCAGCAGCACCGAAGCGGGAAGGGTGTACAATGAGCAGTTCTTC. Translated, it gives CASSTEAGRVYNEQFF.

This chain joins TRBV7-2 and TRBJ2-5, with 7 positions matching TRBD2. This CDR3 is built from 13 residues. Per germline, CDR1 SGHTA and CDR2 FQGNSA. V was pared by 7 bases and J by 1 base, with 3 bases of the junction left unmatched. The CDR3 DNA sequence: TGTGCCAGCAAGGCTAGCGGCCAAGAGACCCAGTACTTC. Its protein is CASKASGQETQYF.

This clone was detected only once. The rearrangement uses TRBV19 and TRBJ2-5; 8 positions agree with TRBD2. Germline lookup yields CDR1 LNHDA and CDR2 SQIVND (reference sequence). V shed 3 bases, J shed 1 base, and the junction held 10 bases outside the gene matches. This CDR3 spans 17 amino acids. The CDR3 loop reads CASSINGLAGTQETQYF. The CDR3 DNA reads TGTGCCAGTAGTATTAATGGATTAGCGGGGACCCAAGAGACCCAGTACTTC.

The genes are TRBV28 and TRBJ2-3; 8 bases align to TRBD1. The V and J ends lost 10 bases and 3 bases, in that order; junction bases with no gene match: 12. This CDR3 spans 15 amino acids. The V gene's germline CDR1 is MDHEN and CDR2 SYDVKM. The CDR3 coding sequence is TGTGCCACCCGAGAAACAGGGGGTGGGACAGATACGCAGTATTTT. It encodes CATRETGGGTDTQYF.

The gene calls are TRBV6-1 and TRBJ1-6; D is unresolved. This CDR3 has 12 amino acids. With 3 bases removed from V and 8 bases from J, the gap between germline ends came to 5 bases. Germline V gene lookup returns CDR1 MNHNS and CDR2 SASEGT. The CDR3 region is CASSDRYSPLHF. The CDR3 nucleotides are TGTGCCAGCAGTGACAGATATTCACCCCTCCACTTT.

The chain links TRBV5-8 to TRBJ1-5, with TRBD1 matching 10 bases. The CDR3 contains 18 residues. Germline V gene data show CDR1 as SGHTS and CDR2 as YDEGEE. Trimming took 4 bases from V and 0 from J; bases not matched to a gene: 10. CDR3 coding DNA: TGTGCCAGCAGCCACGCGAGGACAGGGGGGTATAGCAATCAGCCCCAGCATTTT. Translating gives CASSHARTGGYSNQPQHF.

The rearrangement uses TRBV4-2 and TRBJ2-5, with TRBD2 matching over 8 bases. CDR3 size: 14 residues. V was pared by 1 base and J by 4 bases, with 2 bases of the junction left unmatched. CDR1 is LGHNA, CDR2 YNFKEQ, per germline. CDR3 protein: CASSQAGGGETQYF. CDR3 coding DNA: TGTGCCAGCAGCCAAGCCGGGGGGGGAGAGACCCAGTACTTC.

The V call is TRBV5-1, the J call TRBJ1-1; possible D gene TRBD1, 5 bases. With 5 bases removed from V and 0 bases from J, the gap between germline ends came to 11 bases. Germline V CDR1 and CDR2: SGHRS, YFSETQ. The CDR3 sequence is 14 residues long. The CDR3 DNA reads as TGCGCCAGCAGAGAGGACACCCTGAACACTGAAGCTTTCTTT. Protein sequence: CASREDTLNTEAFF.

The chain couples TRBV7-9 to TRBJ2-4, with D tentatively TRBD2 (6 bases). V lost 3 bases, J lost 8 bases, and 8 bases lay in between. The CDR3 length is 12 residues. Germline loops: CDR1 SEHNR, CDR2 FQNEAQ (reference sequence). The DNA of the CDR3 is TGTGCCAGCAGCTTCGGCGGGGACATTCAGTACTTC. It yields the protein CASSFGGDIQYF.